Presented here are 21 T cell receptor beta chains from one specimen sequenced in a study of response to subunit inactivated influenza vaccine. TCRdb reprocessed the RT-PCR reads via MiXCR and lists one record per CDR3 protein. The data show some 500,000 distinct CDR3 sequences, 13% seen once. Material: PBMCs from blood, obtained about 6 weeks after vaccination. These receptors were taken from a man aged 50 to 60 who received an inactivated influenza vaccine.

This clonotype was counted at least ten times. The chain combines TRBV12-3 or TRBV12-4 with TRBJ2-1; perhaps TRBD1 as D (6 bases). The CDR3 extends over 15 amino acids. V lost 5 bases and J lost 3, with 14 bases in between. The CDR3 DNA is TGTGCCAGCAGTCCCGGGCAGGGGCTCTACAATGAGCAGTTCTTC. Encoded protein: CASSPGQGLYNEQFF.

The J gene is TRBJ2-4, the V gene TRBV20-1; no firm D call. Germline V gene sequence: CDR1 DFQATT, CDR2 SNEGSKA (reference sequence). V lost 3 bases and J lost 5, with 5 bases in between. The CDR3 is 11 residues long. The CDR3 DNA is TGCAGTGCTAGTAACGAAAACATTCAGTACTTC. It translates to CSASNENIQYF.

CDR3 loop: CASTPWDGANVLTF. The CDR3, as DNA: TGTGCCAGCACCCCATGGGATGGGGCCAACGTCCTGACTTTC. This chain links TRBV7-9 with TRBJ2-6, with D unresolved. The CDR3 has 14 amino acids. V gave up 7 bases and J gave up 3 bases, with 10 bases separating them. Germline V gene sequence: CDR1 SEHNR, CDR2 FQNEAQ (reference sequence).

In this sample, this clonotype turned up many times. Germline and junction disagree at one end, which may indicate a read error. The chain carries TRBV5-1 and TRBJ2-3, with D hard to call. This CDR3 is built from 13 residues. In germline, CDR1 is SGHRS, CDR2 YFSETQ. CDR3 in amino acids: CASSSPGTDTQYF. The CDR3 nucleotides read TGTGCCAGCAGCTCCCCTGGCACAGATACGCAGTATTTT.

The table lists this clonotype with many counts. This rearrangement joins TRBV6-6 to TRBJ2-1; D is unresolved. This CDR3 is 11 amino acids long. V was cut by 0 bases and J by 15 bases, with 9 bases left in between. From germline, CDR1 is MNHNY and CDR2 SVGAGI (reference sequence). CDR3 amino acids: CASSYSVLWFF. CDR3 nucleotide sequence: TGTGCCAGCAGTTACTCGGTTTTATGGTTCTTC.

The CDR3 sequence: CASSYREAYGYTF. CDR3 coding DNA: TGTGCCAGCAGTTACAGGGAGGCCTATGGCTACACCTTC. This rearrangement joins TRBV12-3 or TRBV12-4 to TRBJ1-2, with a possible D match to TRBD1 (6 bases). V was pared by 4 bases and J by 4 bases, with 10 bases between. This CDR3 has 13 amino acids.

This clonotype was seen repeatedly, ten times or more. V usage is TRBV12-3 or TRBV12-4 and J usage is TRBJ2-3; D might be TRBD2 (5 bases). The length of the CDR3 is 15 residues. With 1 base removed from V and 2 bases from J, the gap between germline ends came to 10 bases. CDR3 DNA: TGTGCCAGCAGTTTAGGAGGGCAACTCACAGATACGCAGTATTTT. Translated: CASSLGGQLTDTQYF.

This chain links TRBV20-1 with TRBJ1-1; possible D gene TRBD1, 5 bases. The CDR3 extends over 16 amino acids. V was shortened by 0 bases and J by 1 base, with 15 bases between the two germline ends. Germline V gives CDR1 DFQATT, CDR2 SNEGSKA (reference sequence). The CDR3 DNA follows: TGCAGTGCTAGAGATCGACAGTGGGGGACGAACACTGAAGCTTTCTTT. It yields the protein CSARDRQWGTNTEAFF.

This clonotype occurred many times. The rearrangement links TRBV20-1 to TRBJ2-7, with TRBD1 matching 7 bases. V was clipped by 2 bases and J by 2 bases; unmatched bases: 12. This CDR3 spans 16 amino acids. Germline-derived CDR1 and CDR2 are DFQATT and SNEGSKA (reference sequence). For the CDR3, the DNA is TGCAGTGCTAGACCCAACCCTGACAGGGCGGCCTACGAGCAGTACTTC. Residues: CSARPNPDRAAYEQYF.

The rearrangement uses TRBV13 and TRBJ1-1; a weak D match, TRBD1 (6 bases). The ends were cut back, 7 bases at V and 6 bases at J, with 15 bases in the middle. From germline, CDR1 is PRHDT and CDR2 FYEKMQ (reference sequence). The CDR3 has 13 residues. The CDR3 protein is CASTKGGKPEAFF. In DNA form, the CDR3 reads TGTGCCAGCACCAAGGGGGGGAAGCCTGAAGCTTTCTTT.

The sample holds a few counts of this clonotype. The J gene is TRBJ1-2, the V gene TRBV12-3 or TRBV12-4; D is ambiguous. The CDR3 extends over 12 amino acids. Trimming left V 1 base short and J 10 bases short, with 10 bases between. The CDR3 here is CASSLGPRAYTF. As DNA, the CDR3 is TGTGCCAGCAGTTTAGGGCCCCGAGCCTACACCTTC.

The chain employs TRBV7-2 and TRBJ2-3; D is ambiguous. The CDR3 contains 17 residues. Between the trimmed V and J ends, which lost 5 bases and 2 bases, there was a span of 20 bases. Germline CDR1 SGHTA, CDR2 FQGNSA. The CDR3 nucleotides read TGTGCCAGCAGCCCCCGCCCCCTCCCACGCACCACAGATACGCAGTATTTT. Protein product: CASSPRPLPRTTDTQYF.

This clonotype was seen more than once but under ten times. The chain carries TRBV4-1 and TRBJ2-4; the match to TRBD1 covers 8 bases. The germline CDR1 and CDR2 sequences are MGHRA and YSYEKL. The length of the CDR3 is 14 residues. The ends lost 5 bases at V and 5 bases at J; junction bases unmatched: 5. The CDR3 here is CASSYQGAENIQYF. CDR3 DNA: TGCGCCAGCAGCTATCAGGGGGCCGAAAACATTCAGTACTTC.

This clonotype was counted only a few times. The V call is TRBV28, the J call TRBJ1-3; D is possibly TRBD1 (5 bases). Trimming stripped 7 bases from V and 2 bases from J, with 18 bases between. The CDR3 contains 16 residues. CDR1 is MDHEN, CDR2 SYDVKM, per germline. CDR3 sequence reads: CASNLEGGGAGNTIYF. The DNA for the CDR3 is TGTGCCAGCAATCTTGAGGGTGGAGGGGCTGGAAACACCATATATTTT.

This clonotype was seen ten or more times. The J gene is TRBJ1-1, the V gene TRBV29-1; D call uncertain. Germline loops: CDR1 SQVTM, CDR2 ANQGSEA. The CDR3 sequence is 10 residues long. Trimming removed 3 bases from V and 5 bases from J, with 4 bases in between. In DNA form, the CDR3 reads TGCAGCGTTGACGGGACTGAAGCTTTCTTT. It codes for CSVDGTEAFF. Using reference TRBV29-1 and TRBJ1-1 for the parts outside the CDR3, the full variable domain is SAVISQKPSRDICQRGTSLTIQCQVDSQVTMMFWYRQQPGQSLTLIATANQGSEATYESGFVIDKFPISRPNLTFSTLTVSNMSPEDSSIYLCSVDGTEAFFGQGTRLTVV.

This clonotype was detected only a few times. This rearrangement joins TRBV5-6 to TRBJ2-3; 11 bases line up with TRBD2. The CDR3 length is 19 residues. The ends lost 2 bases at V and 0 bases at J; junction bases unmatched: 11. Germline V gene sequence: CDR1 SGHDT, CDR2 YYEEEE. CDR3 loop: CASSFRRLAGTSSTDTQYF. Here the CDR3 DNA reads TGTGCCAGCAGCTTCCGGCGACTAGCGGGGACCTCTAGCACAGATACGCAGTATTTT.

This sequence joins TRBV3-1 and TRBJ2-1, with 11 bases matching TRBD1. The germline CDR1 and CDR2 sequences are LGHDT and YNNKEL (reference sequence). Trimming took 0 bases from V and 8 from J; bases not matched to a gene: 6. The CDR3 is made up of 16 amino acids. The CDR3 sequence: CASSQEVGQGAYEQFF. CDR3 coding DNA: TGTGCCAGCAGCCAAGAGGTTGGACAGGGGGCCTATGAGCAGTTCTTC.

This clonotype was counted ten times or more. This rearrangement joins TRBV4-3 to TRBJ2-2; 7 bases match TRBD1. This CDR3 has 15 amino acids. The V gene end was trimmed by 2 bases and the J gene end by 6 bases; junction bases not matched to a gene: 6. The germline gives CDR1 LGHNA, CDR2 YSLEER. CDR3 in amino acids: CASSQTGVGAGELFF. CDR3 DNA sequence: TGCGCCAGCAGCCAAACAGGGGTCGGGGCCGGGGAGCTGTTTTTT.

The rearrangement uses TRBV6-2 or TRBV6-3 and TRBJ2-7, with 8 positions matching TRBD1. Germline-derived CDR1 and CDR2 are MNHEY and SVGEGT. After removal of 5 bases from V and 5 bases from J, the junction contained 11 bases not matched to a gene. This CDR3 is built from 15 residues. CDR3 sequence (DNA): TGTGCCAGCAGTAGACCAGGGGGCCCGGAGGACGAGCAGTACTTC. Protein: CASSRPGGPEDEQYF.

The sample holds many counts of this clonotype. The chain links TRBV27 to TRBJ2-7; TRBD2 matches at 11 bases. The V segment lost 6 bases and the J segment 5 bases; nucleotides outside the gene matches: 6. This CDR3 has 14 amino acids. Per germline, CDR1 MNHEY and CDR2 SMNVEV (reference sequence). The CDR3 coding sequence is TGTGCCAGCAGCCGACTAGCGGGAACCAACGAGCAGTACTTC. Translation gives CASSRLAGTNEQYF.

The chain links TRBV12-3 or TRBV12-4 to TRBJ2-3; 9 nucleotides agree with TRBD2. V lost 5 bases and J lost 3; bases outside the gene matches: 12. The CDR3 extends over 17 amino acids. The DNA for the CDR3 is TGTGCCAGCAGTCCCCACCGGCGGGGGGGTGGAACAGATACGCAGTATTTT. Its translation is CASSPHRRGGGTDTQYF.